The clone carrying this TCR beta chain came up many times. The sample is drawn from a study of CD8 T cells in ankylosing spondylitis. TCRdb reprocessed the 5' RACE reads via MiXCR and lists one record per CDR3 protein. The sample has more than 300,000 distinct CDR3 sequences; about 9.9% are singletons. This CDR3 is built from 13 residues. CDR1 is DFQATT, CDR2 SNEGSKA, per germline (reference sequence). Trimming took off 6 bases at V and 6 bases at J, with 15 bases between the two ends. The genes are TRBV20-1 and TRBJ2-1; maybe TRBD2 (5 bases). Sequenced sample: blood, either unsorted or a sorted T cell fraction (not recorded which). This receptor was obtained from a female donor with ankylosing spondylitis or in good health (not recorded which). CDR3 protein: CSAAAGMSNEQFF. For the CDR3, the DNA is TGCAGTGCCGCCGCCGGGATGAGCAATGAGCAGTTCTTC.